This T cell receptor beta chain was obtained from a study of blood T cell repertoires in COVID-19. Study-wide background: Sites in the United States, Italy and Spain provided acute and convalescent COVID-19 samples.

Germline V gene lookup returns CDR1 WSHSY and CDR2 SAAADI. The CDR3 is made up of 16 amino acids. Trimming took off 2 bases at V and 3 bases at J, with 13 bases between the two ends. The study recruited people aged about 18 to 95 years across roughly 25 US areas. Participants' own reports of clinical history determined their cohort assignment. This clone was observed once. TCRdb's table, derived via immunoSEQ multiplex PCR, lists solely in-frame clones and lacks some. In the table there are about 140,000 clones, about four fifths of which are singletons. This clonotype originated in a man aged 40-50 years with acute COVID-19. Sequencing used PBMCs or T cells enriched from blood (not recorded which). The rearrangement joins TRBV10-2 to TRBJ1-4, with TRBD1 as a possible D gene (5 bases). DNA for the CDR3: TGCGCCAGCAGTGAGGGGCGGGGGTCAGCTAATGAAAAACTGTTTTTT. Translated: CASSEGRGSANEKLFF.